This entry is about one T cell receptor beta chain. Antigen: not known. V was pared by 1 base and J by 0 bases, with 7 bases between. The CDR3 totals 15 residues. Germline V gene lookup returns CDR1 DFQATT and CDR2 SNEGSKA (reference sequence). The source of the sample is a study of T cell repertoires in cytomegalovirus infection. Study in general: HLA-C-restricted CMV epitopes, recently identified, and well-studied HLA-B-restricted ones were used by the study. Study-wide results and caveats: CMV-specific TCR beta clonotypes restricted by HLA-C were the ones dominating the ex vivo response. Of the TCR beta families, the public ones yielded a cumulative frequency that identified carriers of CMV plus the relevant HLA.

TCRdb redid the calling of the reads with MiXCR, one entry per CDR3 protein. In the table there are some 940,000 distinct CDR3 sequences, approximately 31% of which are singletons. This clonotype was obtained from a human donor in good health (CMV status not recorded). Some clones in this sample may be carry-over from other donors' samples. The rearrangement joins TRBV20-1 to TRBJ1-6; TRBD1 might be the D (5 bases). Material: cultured CD8+ T cells from PBMCs, obtained from culture after CMV antigen stimulation. The CDR3 DNA reads TGCAGTGCTAGAGGGGGGAGCTCCTATAATTCACCCCTCCACTTT. It codes for CSARGGSSYNSPLHF.